These 28 T cell receptor beta chains were all obtained from the same sample, sequenced in a study of T-cell reconstitution after alpha-beta-depleted transplantation in children. Unique molecular identifiers were used to barcode this TCRbeta library. TCRdb re-analysed the PCR reads in MiXCR, keeping a single row per CDR3 protein. The repertoire holds 200,000 to 250,000 distinct CDR3 sequences, with roughly 10% as singletons. The sample in question was PBMCs from the stem cell graft donor, obtained from the stem cell graft. Receptors were obtained from a human donor who donated a stem cell graft to a child with acute lymphoblastic leukemia.

As to this clonotype: Mismatch with germline at one junction end may stem from a read error. This chain uses TRBV2 with TRBJ1-5, with D uncertain. CDR1 is SNHLY, CDR2 FYNNEI, per germline. CDR3 length equals 14 residues. The CDR3 DNA reads as TGTGCCAGCAGCAGTCAATCGGGCAATCAGCCCCATCATTTT. As protein: CASSSQSGNQPHHF.

This clonotype was seen more than once but under ten times. J is TRBJ2-2 and V is TRBV2; TRBD1 matches at 12 bases. The CDR3 runs 15 residues. Germline V gives CDR1 SNHLY, CDR2 FYNNEI. Trimming at V came to 7 bases and at J to 5 bases, leaving 5 bases not matched to a gene. DNA of the CDR3: TGTGCCAGCAATCCGGGACAGGGGGCGACCGGGGAGCTGTTTTTT. It specifies CASNPGQGATGELFF.

This clonotype was found many times. The chain couples TRBV20-1 to TRBJ2-5, with D possibly matching TRBD1 (6 bases). The germline V gene encodes CDR1 DFQATT and CDR2 SNEGSKA (reference sequence). This CDR3 contains 15 residues. The V gene lost 2 bases and the J gene lost 5 bases, with 18 bases spanning the gap. This chain's CDR3 is CSARPLLGAQETQYF. The DNA for the CDR3 is TGCAGTGCTAGACCGCTTTTGGGGGCGCAGGAGACCCAGTACTTC.

The chain carries TRBV13 and TRBJ2-1; unclear D gene. Trimming shortened V by 5 bases and J by 2 bases, and 16 bases separated the two germline ends. Germline loops: CDR1 PRHDT, CDR2 FYEKMQ (reference sequence). This CDR3 is built from 16 residues. CDR3 nucleotides: TGTGCCAGCAGCCTACAGCGACTTACAGCCTACAATGAGCAGTTCTTC. It translates to CASSLQRLTAYNEQFF.

CDR3: CSARDLPRSSSYNEQFF. In DNA form, the CDR3 reads TGCAGTGCTAGAGATCTGCCTCGGTCGAGCTCCTACAATGAGCAGTTCTTC. The chain is built from TRBV20-1 and TRBJ2-1; no reliable D call. The CDR3 totals 17 residues. Germline V gives CDR1 DFQATT, CDR2 SNEGSKA (reference sequence). V was clipped by 0 bases and J by 0 bases, with 15 bases between them.

This clonotype was counted a few times. The genes are TRBV7-2 and TRBJ1-1; D might be TRBD1 (5 bases). The CDR3 is made up of 12 amino acids. Trimming removed 3 bases from V and 7 bases from J, with 9 bases in between. Germline V gene lookup returns CDR1 SGHTA and CDR2 FQGNSA. In DNA form, the CDR3 reads TGTGCCAGCAGCTTGAGGGGCCGTGAAGCTTTCTTT. Its translation: CASSLRGREAFF.

The chain couples TRBV25-1 to TRBJ2-4; no clear D gene. The CDR3 covers 11 residues. The ends were cut back, 7 bases at V and 8 bases at J, with 9 bases in the middle. In germline, CDR1 is MGHDK, CDR2 SYGVNS. The CDR3 protein is CASTDGDIQYF. The CDR3 bases are TGTGCCAGCACTGATGGGGACATTCAGTACTTC.

In its sample, this clonotype was seen many times. The chain is built from TRBV12-3 or TRBV12-4 and TRBJ1-5; possible D gene TRBD1, 6 bases. Trimming removed 8 bases at V and 9 bases at J, with 17 bases between. CDR3 length: 13 amino acids. Here the CDR3 reads CASGRGAVGPQHF. Here the CDR3 DNA reads TGTGCCAGCGGTCGGGGGGCGGTTGGGCCCCAGCATTTT.

This clonotype showed up just a few times. The J gene is TRBJ1-1, the V gene TRBV7-2; 7 positions match TRBD1. Germline assignment: CDR1 SGHTA and CDR2 FQGNSA. The trim removed 1 base at V and 5 bases at J, leaving 7 bases unmatched. The CDR3 is 15 residues long. Here the CDR3 DNA reads TGTGCCAGCAGCTTAGATCAGGGGGTCGGTACTGAAGCTTTCTTT. Translated: CASSLDQGVGTEAFF. The variable domain in full, completed from reference TRBV7-2 and TRBJ1-1, reads GAGVSQSPSNKVTEKGKDVELRCDPISGHTALYWYRQSLGQGLEFLIYFQGNSAPDKSGLPSDRFSAERTGGSVSTLTIQRTQQEDSAVYLCASSLDQGVGTEAFFGQGTRLTVV.

The V call is TRBV11-2, the J call TRBJ1-1, with D perhaps matching TRBD1 (6 bases). The CDR3 runs to 15 residues. The germline CDR1 and CDR2 sequences are SGHAT and FQNNGV. V dropped 1 base and J dropped 2 bases, with 11 bases sitting between them. The CDR3 reads CASSLGRGPNTEAFF. The CDR3 DNA sequence: TGTGCCAGCAGCTTAGGCAGGGGACCCAACACTGAAGCTTTCTTT.

The sample holds a few counts of this clonotype. The rearrangement uses TRBV11-1 and TRBJ2-3; D perhaps matches TRBD1 (5 bases). Trimming stripped 5 bases from V and 1 base from J, with 22 bases between. The CDR3 sequence is 18 residues long. Germline-derived CDR1 and CDR2 are SGHAT and FQDESV (reference sequence). This CDR3 is CASSLTPGAEAGTDTQYF. CDR3 DNA sequence: TGTGCCAGCAGCCTAACGCCTGGGGCCGAGGCCGGCACAGATACGCAGTATTTT. Based on the CDR3 plus reference TRBV11-1 and TRBJ2-3, the full variable domain is EAEVAQSPRYKITEKSQAVAFWCDPISGHATLYWYRQILGQGPELLVQFQDESVVDDSQLPKDRFSAERLKGVDSTLKIQPAELGDSAMYLCASSLTPGAEAGTDTQYFGPGTRLTVL.

V usage is TRBV6-4 and J usage is TRBJ1-5; D is unclear. Trimming shortened V by 4 bases and J by 3 bases, and 13 bases separated the two germline ends. Germline V gene data show CDR1 as MRHNA and CDR2 as SNTAGT. This CDR3 is 15 amino acids long. CDR3 loop: CASSAEDGDNQPQHF. The CDR3 nucleotides read TGTGCCAGCAGTGCCGAGGACGGTGACAATCAGCCCCAGCATTTT.

This clonotype has ten or more counts. This chain links TRBV12-3 or TRBV12-4 with TRBJ2-1; the D gene is possibly TRBD1 (6 bases). The V end lost 6 bases, the J end lost 3 bases, and 12 bases lay between the germline ends. The CDR3 is made up of 14 amino acids. Here the CDR3 reads CASSPGQLYNEQFF. Here the CDR3 DNA reads TGTGCCAGCAGCCCTGGACAGCTCTACAATGAGCAGTTCTTC.

This clonotype occurred many times. CDR3 nucleotide sequence: TGTGCCAGCAGTCCCGGGCGGTCTGGGGCCAACGTCCTGACTTTC. Encoded protein: CASSPGRSGANVLTF. V usage is TRBV12-3 or TRBV12-4 and J usage is TRBJ2-6; D not resolved. V was shortened by 5 bases and J by 1 base, with 9 bases between the two germline ends. The CDR3 covers 15 residues.

The CDR3 here is CSALGRQGSLLRYNEQFF. CDR3 in DNA: TGCAGTGCCCTGGGTAGACAGGGAAGTCTGTTGAGGTACAATGAGCAGTTCTTC. The chain employs TRBV20-1 and TRBJ2-1, with 7 bases identical to TRBD1. The CDR3 is 18 residues long. Germline V gene data show CDR1 as DFQATT and CDR2 as SNEGSKA (reference sequence). The trim removed 6 bases at V and 4 bases at J, leaving 21 bases unmatched.

There are a few counts of this clonotype. This rearrangement joins TRBV5-1 to TRBJ2-5; 10 bases match TRBD1. Trimming removed 2 bases from V and 0 bases from J; junction bases left unmatched: 4. This CDR3 region has 16 residues. Per germline, CDR1 SGHRS and CDR2 YFSETQ. For the CDR3, the DNA is TGCGCCAGCAGCTTCGGGGACAGGGGTTACCAAGAGACCCAGTACTTC. Its translation: CASSFGDRGYQETQYF.

This clonotype has more than one count but fewer than ten. The rearrangement links TRBV5-1 to TRBJ2-3; a weak D match, TRBD2 (5 bases). The CDR3 covers 14 residues. Trimming took off 4 bases at V and 2 bases at J, with 11 bases between the two ends. Germline assignment: CDR1 SGHRS and CDR2 YFSETQ. Here the CDR3 reads CASSTAVFTDTQYF. The CDR3, as DNA: TGCGCCAGCAGCACAGCGGTCTTCACAGATACGCAGTATTTT. Complete variable domain (other parts from reference TRBV5-1 and TRBJ2-3): KAGVTQTPRYLIKTRGQQVTLSCSPISGHRSVSWYQQTPGQGLQFLFEYFSETQRNKGNFPGRFSGRQFSNSRSEMNVSTLELGDSALYLCASSTAVFTDTQYFGPGTRLTVL.

There are a few counts of this clonotype. The V gene is TRBV19, the J gene TRBJ2-2; the D is unclear. The CDR3 is made up of 11 amino acids. Germline V gene data show CDR1 as LNHDA and CDR2 as SQIVND (reference sequence). V lost 3 bases and J lost 8, with 4 bases in between. CDR3 bases: TGTGCCAGTAGTATGGGAGGGGAGCTGTTTTTT. This gives the protein CASSMGGELFF. Filled out from reference TRBV19 and TRBJ2-2, the complete variable domain reads DGGITQSPKYLFRKEGQNVTLSCEQNLNHDAMYWYRQDPGQGLRLIYYSQIVNDFQKGDIAEGYSVSREKKESFPLTVTSAQKNPTAFYLCASSMGGELFFGEGSRLTVL.

This clonotype was picked up many times. The chain recombines TRBV12-3 or TRBV12-4 with TRBJ2-7, with TRBD1 matching over 7 bases. The trim removed 7 bases at V and 2 bases at J, leaving 8 bases unmatched. This CDR3 spans 14 amino acids. CDR3 loop: CASKARDRPYEQYF. CDR3 nucleotides: TGTGCCAGCAAGGCCCGGGACAGACCCTACGAGCAGTACTTC.

In this sample, this clonotype turned up once. V and J are TRBV20-1 and TRBJ1-2; weak D call: TRBD1 (5 bases). CDR1 is DFQATT and CDR2 is SNEGSKA in the germline V gene (reference sequence). Trimming cost V 5 bases and J 3 bases, with 13 bases left between them. The CDR3 is 13 amino acids. The CDR3 DNA is TGCAGTGCTCAAAGGGGCGTCGACTATGGCTACACCTTC. Its translation is CSAQRGVDYGYTF.

This clonotype came up a few times. The rearrangement joins TRBV20-1 to TRBJ1-5; 7 nucleotides agree with TRBD1. With V trimmed by 4 bases and J by 2 bases, 14 bases remained unmatched. The germline CDR1 and CDR2 sequences are DFQATT and SNEGSKA (reference sequence). CDR3 size: 17 residues. CDR3 sequence reads: CSAIILGQRFGNQPQHF. CDR3 DNA sequence: TGCAGTGCTATAATACTGGGACAGCGATTTGGCAATCAGCCCCAGCATTTT.

Ten or more counts support this clonotype. The chain couples TRBV19 to TRBJ2-7; tentative D call: TRBD2 (5 bases). The CDR3 runs to 14 residues. Germline CDR1 is LNHDA and CDR2 is SQIVND (reference sequence). The ends were cut back, 2 bases at V and 2 bases at J, with 10 bases in the middle. This CDR3 is CASSISDGTYEQYF. The CDR3 region has the DNA TGTGCCAGTAGTATATCCGACGGGACCTACGAGCAGTACTTC.

V and J are TRBV7-2 and TRBJ1-2; tentatively, D is TRBD1 (5 bases). V shed 6 bases and J shed 1 base, with 9 bases lying between them. The CDR3 has 13 residues. Looked up from germline, CDR1 is SGHTA and CDR2 is FQGNSA. This CDR3 reads CASRTQDNYGYTF. CDR3 nucleotide sequence: TGTGCCAGCAGGACACAGGATAACTATGGCTACACCTTC.

This clonotype has at least ten counts. J is TRBJ2-1 and V is TRBV5-1; the match to TRBD2 covers 9 bases. The CDR3 runs to 16 residues. V lost 2 bases, J lost 2 bases, and 5 bases stayed unmatched. Germline CDR1 SGHRS, CDR2 YFSETQ. The CDR3 reads CASSFGAGGTYNEQFF. The CDR3 region has the DNA TGCGCCAGCAGCTTTGGAGCGGGGGGAACCTACAATGAGCAGTTCTTC.

The V call is TRBV5-1, the J call TRBJ1-4; D gene unclear. This CDR3 contains 16 residues. Germline V gene sequence: CDR1 SGHRS, CDR2 YFSETQ. V dropped 1 base and J dropped 3 bases, with 13 bases sitting between them. CDR3 residues: CASSLLYGGANEKLFF. The CDR3 coding sequence is TGCGCCAGCAGCTTGTTATACGGCGGGGCTAATGAAAAACTGTTTTTT. The complete variable domain, with remaining parts taken from reference TRBV5-1 and TRBJ1-4, reads KAGVTQTPRYLIKTRGQQVTLSCSPISGHRSVSWYQQTPGQGLQFLFEYFSETQRNKGNFPGRFSGRQFSNSRSEMNVSTLELGDSALYLCASSLLYGGANEKLFFGSGTQLSVL.

The chain has TRBV11-2 and TRBJ2-1; D may be TRBD1 or TRBD2 (5 bases each). CDR3 size: 19 residues. The V gene lost 5 bases and the J gene lost 0 bases, with 23 bases spanning the gap. Germline CDR1 is SGHAT and CDR2 is FQNNGV. The CDR3 spells CASSQGSAGSTSSYNEQFF. CDR3 coding DNA: TGTGCCAGCAGCCAGGGTTCGGCGGGTTCTACCAGCTCCTACAATGAGCAGTTCTTC.

The table lists this clonotype with many counts. The rearrangement uses TRBV7-8 and TRBJ2-5, with D maybe TRBD1 (5 bases). Trimming pared 3 bases from V and 4 bases from J, leaving 15 bases between. This CDR3 region has 15 residues. Germline V CDR1 and CDR2: SGHVS, FQNEAQ. The CDR3 sequence is CASSLFQGIGETQYF. The CDR3 DNA follows: TGTGCCAGCAGCTTGTTTCAGGGAATTGGAGAGACCCAGTACTTC. Using reference TRBV7-8 and TRBJ2-5 for the parts outside the CDR3, the full variable domain is GAGVSQSPRYKVAKRGQDVALRCDPISGHVSLFWYQQALGQGPEFLTYFQNEAQLDKSGLPSDRFFAERPEGSVSTLKIQRTQQEDSAVYLCASSLFQGIGETQYFGPGTRLLVL.

The table lists this clonotype with a few counts. The chain links TRBV14 to TRBJ2-1, with 13 bases that match TRBD2. Germline V gives CDR1 SGHDN, CDR2 FVKESK. The CDR3 is made up of 14 amino acids. Trimming removed 7 bases from V and 9 bases from J; junction bases left unmatched: 6. The CDR3 DNA reads as TGTGCCAGCACCAGGACTAGCGGGGGAACTGAGCAGTTCTTC. Its protein is CASTRTSGGTEQFF.